These 22 T cell receptor beta chains originate from one sample sequenced in a study of T cell responses to AZD1222 COVID-19 vaccine. Data came from immunoSEQ multiplex PCR; TCRdb stores just in-frame clones and leaves some out. Of 140,000 or so clones listed, 88% are singletons. This sample comprised peripheral blood, obtained 28 days after the second AZD1222 dose. The receptors stem from an adult who received the AZD1222 COVID-19 vaccine.

The rearrangement joins TRBV6-4 to TRBJ2-1; the D call may be TRBD1 or TRBD2 (6 bases each). Germline V gives CDR1 MRHNA, CDR2 SNTAGT. The V end was cut by 4 bases, the J end by 0 bases, with 13 bases between. CDR3 length: 16 amino acids. The CDR3 nucleotides are TGTGCCAGCAGTGGAGGGGGGCACAGCTCCTACAATGAGCAGTTCTTC. It translates to CASSGGGHSSYNEQFF.

The J gene is TRBJ2-1, the V gene TRBV5-1; 9 nucleotides match TRBD1. CDR1 SGHRS and CDR2 YFSETQ come from the germline V gene. V gave up 4 bases and J gave up 11 bases; unmatched junction bases: 7. The CDR3 has 13 amino acids. CDR3 region: CASSRTGETKQFF. As DNA, the CDR3 is TGCGCCAGCAGCAGGACAGGGGAAACGAAGCAGTTCTTC.

V usage is TRBV9 and J usage is TRBJ1-6; 8 positions agree with TRBD1. Germline values: CDR1 SGDLS, CDR2 YYNGEE. J lost 8 bases, V lost 3 bases, and 4 bases had no gene match. There are 14 residues in the CDR3. CDR3 loop: CASSADRGYSPLHF. In DNA form, the CDR3 reads TGTGCCAGCAGCGCCGACAGGGGCTATTCACCCCTCCACTTT.

The chain has TRBV3-1 (or the pseudogene TRBV3-2) and TRBJ1-5; possibly TRBD1 for D (5 bases). The CDR3 is 15 amino acids. Germline CDR1 reads LGHDT; CDR2 reads YNNKEL (reference sequence). Trimming stripped 4 bases from V and 4 bases from J, with 14 bases between. The CDR3 coding sequence is TGTGCCAGCAGCCCAGACCCGGGACGGAATCAGCCCCAGCATTTT. Translation gives CASSPDPGRNQPQHF.

CDR3 region: CASSCASGKLFF. CDR3 sequence (DNA): TGTGCCAGCAGCTGTGCGTCCGGAAAACTGTTTTTT. V usage is TRBV9 and J usage is TRBJ1-4; D gene ambiguous. Trimming stripped 4 bases from V and 10 bases from J, with 11 bases between. The CDR3 is 12 amino acids. CDR1 SGDLS and CDR2 YYNGEE come from the germline V gene.

The rearrangement uses TRBV2 and TRBJ1-1; D uncertain. The germline CDR1 and CDR2 sequences are SNHLY and FYNNEI. With 2 bases removed from V and 8 bases from J, the gap between germline ends came to 6 bases. CDR3 size: 11 residues. This CDR3 is CASSEYGEAFF. CDR3 coding DNA: TGTGCCAGCAGTGAATACGGAGAAGCTTTCTTT.

This chain uses TRBV4-2 with TRBJ2-4; 7 bases map to TRBD1. J was trimmed by 5 bases and V by 3 bases; bases with no gene match: 10. The CDR3 has 16 residues. Per the germline V gene, CDR1 is LGHNA and CDR2 is YNFKEQ. The DNA of the CDR3 is TGTGCCAGCAGCCAGGGGGACAGTGCCTTCGAAAACATTCAGTACTTC. This encodes CASSQGDSAFENIQYF.

The J gene is TRBJ1-3, the V gene TRBV4-3, with D perhaps TRBD1 (6 bases). V was shortened by 3 bases and J by 0 bases, with 6 bases between the two germline ends. CDR3 length: 14 amino acids. The germline V gene has CDR1 LGHNA and CDR2 YSLEER. The DNA of the CDR3 is TGCGCCAGCAGCCAGGACAGCTCTGGAAACACCATATATTTT. Amino acid sequence: CASSQDSSGNTIYF.

This clone was seen only once. CDR3 amino acids: CASSSGQGAEAFF. CDR3 nucleotide sequence: TGTGCCAGCAGCTCTGGACAGGGGGCTGAAGCTTTCTTT. The chain recombines TRBV13 with TRBJ1-1, with TRBD1 identical over 10 bases. This CDR3 has 13 residues. V lost 4 bases to trimming and J lost 6 bases; unmatched junction nucleotides: 2. The germline V gene has CDR1 PRHDT and CDR2 FYEKMQ (reference sequence). Combining the CDR3 with reference TRBV13 and TRBJ1-1 gives the whole variable domain AAGVIQSPRHLIKEKRETATLKCYPIPRHDTVYWYQQGPGQDPQFLISFYEKMQSDKGSIPDRFSAQQFSDYHSELNMSSLELGDSALYFCASSSGQGAEAFFGQGTRLTVV.

The rearrangement uses TRBV5-1 and TRBJ1-6; D is perhaps TRBD1 (5 bases). V lost 0 bases and J 8 bases, leaving 9 bases between the germline ends. CDR1 and CDR2 (germline): SGHRS, YFSETQ. This CDR3 region has 14 residues. The CDR3 loop is CASSLEGVDSPLHF. CDR3 nucleotide sequence: TGCGCCAGCAGCTTGGAAGGGGTGGATTCACCCCTCCACTTT.

This chain uses TRBV30 with TRBJ1-3; D not certain. This CDR3 spans 13 amino acids. Germline lookup yields CDR1 GTSNPN and CDR2 SVGIG (reference sequence). Trimming removed 1 base from V and 0 bases from J, with 4 bases in between. CDR3: CAWSGFSGNTIYF. In DNA, the CDR3 is TGTGCCTGGAGTGGTTTCTCTGGAAACACCATATATTTT. Based on the CDR3 plus reference TRBV30 and TRBJ1-3, the full variable domain is SQTIHQWPATLVQPVGSPLSLECTVEGTSNPNLYWYRQAAGRGLQLLFYSVGIGQISSEVPQNLSASRPQDRQFILSSKKLLLSDSGFYLCAWSGFSGNTIYFGEGSWLTVV.

This CDR3 reads CASSLEGDLGEQYF. Here the CDR3 DNA reads TGTGCCAGCAGCTTAGAAGGGGACCTGGGGGAGCAGTACTTC. The rearrangement joins TRBV11-3 to TRBJ2-7; either TRBD1 or TRBD2 may supply D (5 bases each). The length of the CDR3 is 14 residues. V lost 0 bases and J lost 7, with 13 bases in between. CDR1 and CDR2 from the germline V gene are SGHNT and YENEEA.

The CDR3 coding sequence is TGTGCCAGCAGCGTTAGTCCGGGACAGAGCTCCTACGAGCAGTACTTC. Translation gives CASSVSPGQSSYEQYF. The chain carries TRBV9 and TRBJ2-7; TRBD1 matches 7 bases. V trimming: 2 bases; J trimming: 0 bases; junction bases outside the gene matches: 8. CDR1 and CDR2 (germline): SGDLS, YYNGEE. This CDR3 is 16 amino acids long.

The rearrangement uses TRBV27 and TRBJ2-4, with D hard to call. Trimming took 0 bases from V and 3 from J, leaving 15 bases between them. Germline-derived CDR1 and CDR2 are MNHEY and SMNVEV (reference sequence). The CDR3 length is 17 residues. The CDR3 is CASSLSTPRLFKNIQYF. CDR3 bases: TGTGCCAGCAGTTTATCGACCCCACGGTTATTCAAAAACATTCAGTACTTC.

V is TRBV3-1 (or the pseudogene TRBV3-2) and J is TRBJ1-4, with D possibly TRBD1 on 6 matching bases. CDR3 length equals 14 residues. Germline CDR1 and CDR2: LGHDT and YNNKEL (reference sequence). V was trimmed by 4 bases and J by 7 bases, leaving 13 bases between them. For the CDR3, the DNA is TGTGCCAGCAGCCTGACGGGGGCGCGTGAAAAACTGTTTTTT. This gives the protein CASSLTGAREKLFF.

The rearrangement joins TRBV6-1 to TRBJ2-7; D call uncertain. The CDR3 runs to 12 residues. CDR1 MNHNS and CDR2 SASEGT come from the germline V gene. Between the trimmed V and J ends, which lost 2 bases and 4 bases, there was a span of 6 bases. CDR3: CASSEWEYEQYF. DNA of the CDR3: TGTGCCAGCAGTGAATGGGAATACGAGCAGTACTTC.

The V and J genes are TRBV2 and TRBJ1-4; D unclear. Trimming took off 3 bases at V and 7 bases at J, with 9 bases between the two ends. Germline CDR1 reads SNHLY; CDR2 reads FYNNEI. The CDR3 spans 13 residues. The CDR3 sequence: CASSEGYGEKLFF. CDR3 DNA sequence: TGTGCCAGCAGTGAGGGGTACGGTGAAAAACTGTTTTTT.

This clone was counted only a few times. In DNA, the CDR3 is TGTGCCAGCAGCTTAAATCAGGACAGGGGAGCTTTCTTT. This sequence encodes CASSLNQDRGAFF. The J gene is TRBJ1-1, the V gene TRBV7-2, with 9 bases lining up with TRBD1. Trimming at V came to 2 bases and at J to 10 bases, leaving 5 bases not matched to a gene. This CDR3 spans 13 amino acids. CDR1 and CDR2 from the germline V gene are SGHTA and FQGNSA. Full variable domain (missing parts from reference TRBV7-2 and TRBJ1-1): GAGVSQSPSNKVTEKGKDVELRCDPISGHTALYWYRQSLGQGLEFLIYFQGNSAPDKSGLPSDRFSAERTGGSVSTLTIQRTQQEDSAVYLCASSLNQDRGAFFGQGTRLTVV.

The chain is built from TRBV5-1 and TRBJ1-4, with D possibly TRBD1 on 6 matching bases. Germline-derived CDR1 and CDR2 are SGHRS and YFSETQ. The V gene lost 4 bases and the J gene lost 5 bases, with 12 bases spanning the gap. The CDR3 contains 14 residues. Here the CDR3 DNA reads TGCGCCAGCAGCCAGGACAGCGGGAATGAAAAACTGTTTTTT. Protein: CASSQDSGNEKLFF.

The count of this clone is one. The CDR3 coding sequence is TGCAGCGTAGCCCCCGGGACAGGGGGTAAAAAACTGTTTTTT. Its translation is CSVAPGTGGKKLFF. The chain is built from TRBV29-1 and TRBJ1-4, with 11 bases aligning to TRBD1. Germline V gene data show CDR1 as SQVTM and CDR2 as ANQGSEA. The CDR3 loop spans 14 amino acids. Losses at the gene ends were 6 bases for V and 9 bases for J; bases not matched to a gene: 9.

The chain's CDR3 is CARTPSGELGEQYF. The CDR3 region has the DNA TGTGCCAGAACCCCCAGCGGGGAGCTGGGCGAGCAGTACTTC. This sequence joins TRBV5-3 and TRBJ2-7; 7 bases are shared with TRBD2. TRBV5-3 is flagged as an ORF with uncertain function. The CDR3 length is 14 residues. Trimming cost V 6 bases and J 6 bases; bases outside gene matches: 12.

The chain uses TRBV7-3 and TRBJ2-3, with 7 bases lining up with TRBD2. Germline CDR1 is SGHTA and CDR2 is FQGTGA. The V and J ends lost 5 bases and 4 bases, in that order; junction bases with no gene match: 6. CDR3 length equals 14 residues. CDR3 nucleotide sequence: TGTGCCAGCAGCCCCGGACTAGGCGCAGATACGCAGTATTTT. Protein: CASSPGLGADTQYF.